This TCR beta chain is drawn from a study of T cell responses to AZD1222 COVID-19 vaccine. Study-wide results and limits: Females made up more of the donors, who were largely white British, and clonal diversity may have come out too low. Only five to seven individuals given AZD1222 were seropositive at baseline. It was only after the peak T cell response that any repertoires were sampled. After two AZD1222 doses, spike-specific TCR breadth and depth rose versus day 0.

Germline V gives CDR1 SGHRS, CDR2 YFSETQ. V dropped 0 bases and J dropped 3 bases, with 9 bases sitting between them. CDR3 length: 14 amino acids. Method: immunoSEQ multiplex PCR; TCRdb's copy keeps in-frame clones and lacks some. The sample lists fewer than 300,000 clones, 90% to 95% occurring once. For this clone: Its antigen is currently unknown.

The sample in question was peripheral blood, obtained on day 0 of AZD1222 vaccination. The genes are TRBV5-1 and TRBJ1-2; no definite D call. The TCR comes from an adult in good health. The CDR3 loop reads CASSLGIADYGYTF. The CDR3 nucleotides read TGCGCCAGCAGCTTGGGGATTGCGGACTATGGCTACACCTTC.